This entry concerns a single T cell receptor (beta chain). The germline V gene encodes CDR1 GTSNPN and CDR2 SVGIG (reference sequence). The CDR3 has 14 residues. V trimming: 4 bases; J trimming: 5 bases; junction bases outside the gene matches: 9. Original data processing: Amplification of reference gene primers provided the estimated nucleated cell counts. Repertoires were generated with immunoSEQ multiplex PCR, while TCRdb's copy carries only in-frame clones and drops some. The DNA gave D and trimming, while V, J and clone size come from that table. Found here are around 250,000 clones, about four fifths of them singletons; the top ten hold roughly 3.1%. The data are from a study of blood T cell repertoires in COVID-19. Background on the study: Spain, Italy and the United States supplied samples that represented acute and convalescent COVID-19. Nucleic acid was either cDNA or gDNA, and it came from T cells, B-cell-depleted T cells, or PBMCs.

The sample consisted of peripheral blood. This clonotype was sampled from a woman under 30 with acute or convalescent COVID-19. V and J are TRBV30 and TRBJ1-1, with 8 bases that match TRBD1. The CDR3 reads CAWTEDRARTEAFF. Here the CDR3 DNA reads TGTGCCTGGACCGAGGACAGGGCCCGAACTGAAGCTTTCTTT.